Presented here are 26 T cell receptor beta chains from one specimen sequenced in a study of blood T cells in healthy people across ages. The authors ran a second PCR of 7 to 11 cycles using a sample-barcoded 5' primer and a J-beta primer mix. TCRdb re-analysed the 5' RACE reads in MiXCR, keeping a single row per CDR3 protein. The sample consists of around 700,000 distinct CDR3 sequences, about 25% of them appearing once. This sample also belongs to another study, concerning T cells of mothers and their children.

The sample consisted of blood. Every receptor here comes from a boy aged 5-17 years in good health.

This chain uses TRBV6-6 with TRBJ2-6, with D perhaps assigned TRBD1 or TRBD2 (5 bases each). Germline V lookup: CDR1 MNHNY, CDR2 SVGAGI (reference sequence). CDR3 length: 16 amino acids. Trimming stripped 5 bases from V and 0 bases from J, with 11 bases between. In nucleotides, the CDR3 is TGTGCCAGCAGTCAACCGGGACCCTCTGGGGCCAACGTCCTGACTTTC. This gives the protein CASSQPGPSGANVLTF.

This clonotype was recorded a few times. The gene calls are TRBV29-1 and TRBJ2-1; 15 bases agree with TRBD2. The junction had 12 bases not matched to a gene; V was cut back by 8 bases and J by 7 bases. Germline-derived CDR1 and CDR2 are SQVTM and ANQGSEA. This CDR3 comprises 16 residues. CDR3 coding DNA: TGCAGCCACTTACCGGGACTAGCGGGGGGCGGGAATGAGCAGTTCTTC. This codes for CSHLPGLAGGGNEQFF.

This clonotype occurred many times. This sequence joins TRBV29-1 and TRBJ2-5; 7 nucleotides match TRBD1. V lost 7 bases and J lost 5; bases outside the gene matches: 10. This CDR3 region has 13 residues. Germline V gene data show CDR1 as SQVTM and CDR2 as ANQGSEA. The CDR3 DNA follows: TGCAGCGGGCGGACAGGTGGACGGGAGACCCAGTACTTC. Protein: CSGRTGGRETQYF. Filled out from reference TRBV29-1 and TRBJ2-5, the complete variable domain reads SAVISQKPSRDICQRGTSLTIQCQVDSQVTMMFWYRQQPGQSLTLIATANQGSEATYESGFVIDKFPISRPNLTFSTLTVSNMSPEDSSIYLCSGRTGGRETQYFGPGTRLLVL.

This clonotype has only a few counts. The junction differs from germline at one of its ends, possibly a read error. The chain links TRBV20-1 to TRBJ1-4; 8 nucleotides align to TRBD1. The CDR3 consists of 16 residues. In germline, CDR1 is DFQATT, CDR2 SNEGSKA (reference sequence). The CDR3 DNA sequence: TGCAGTCCTAGAGCCCAGACAGGGGCAACTAATGAGAAACTGTTTTTT. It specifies CSPRAQTGATNEKLFF.

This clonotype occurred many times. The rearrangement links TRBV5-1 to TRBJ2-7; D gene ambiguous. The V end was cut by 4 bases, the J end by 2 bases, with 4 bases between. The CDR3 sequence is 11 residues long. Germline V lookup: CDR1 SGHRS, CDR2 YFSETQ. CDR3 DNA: TGCGCCAGCAGCGACACCTACGAGCAGTACTTC. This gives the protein CASSDTYEQYF.

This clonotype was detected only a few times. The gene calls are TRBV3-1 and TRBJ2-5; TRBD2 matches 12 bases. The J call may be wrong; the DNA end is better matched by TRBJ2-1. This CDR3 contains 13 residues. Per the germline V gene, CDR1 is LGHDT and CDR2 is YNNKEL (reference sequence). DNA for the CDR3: TGTGCCAGCACTAGCGGGAGGGCCGGTGAGCAGTTCTTC. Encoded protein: CASTSGRAGEQFF.

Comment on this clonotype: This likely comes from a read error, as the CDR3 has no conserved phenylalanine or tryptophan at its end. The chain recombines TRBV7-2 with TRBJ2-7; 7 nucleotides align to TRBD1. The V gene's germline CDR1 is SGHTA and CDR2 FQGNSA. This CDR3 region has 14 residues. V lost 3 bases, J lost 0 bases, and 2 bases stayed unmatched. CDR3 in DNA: TGTGCCAGCAGCTTCACAGGGGACTCCTACGAGCAGTACCCC. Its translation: CASSFTGDSYEQYP.

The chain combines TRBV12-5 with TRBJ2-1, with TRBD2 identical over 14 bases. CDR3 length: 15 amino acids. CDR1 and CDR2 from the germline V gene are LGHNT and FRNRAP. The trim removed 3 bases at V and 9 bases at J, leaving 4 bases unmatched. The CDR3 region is CASGFGTSGGSEQFF. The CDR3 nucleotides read TGTGCTAGTGGTTTCGGGACTAGCGGGGGAAGTGAGCAGTTCTTC.

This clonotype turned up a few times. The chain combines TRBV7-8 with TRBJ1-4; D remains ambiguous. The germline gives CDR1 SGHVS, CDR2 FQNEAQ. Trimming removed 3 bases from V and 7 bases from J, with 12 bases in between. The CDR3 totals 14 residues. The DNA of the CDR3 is TGTGCCAGCAGCTTGACACCGGAGGGTGAAAAACTGTTTTTT. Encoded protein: CASSLTPEGEKLFF.

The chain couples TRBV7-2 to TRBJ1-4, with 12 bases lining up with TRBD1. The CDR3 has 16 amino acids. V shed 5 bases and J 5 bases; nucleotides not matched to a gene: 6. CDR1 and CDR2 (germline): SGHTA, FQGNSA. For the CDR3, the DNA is TGTGCCAGCAGCGACCGGGACAGGGGGCCAAATGAAAAACTGTTTTTT. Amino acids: CASSDRDRGPNEKLFF.

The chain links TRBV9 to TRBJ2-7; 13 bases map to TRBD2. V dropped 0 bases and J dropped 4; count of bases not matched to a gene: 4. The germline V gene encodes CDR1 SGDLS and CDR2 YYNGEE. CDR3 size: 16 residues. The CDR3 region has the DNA TGTGCCAGCAGCGTAGATGGGACTAGCGGGACGTACGAGCAGTACTTC. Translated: CASSVDGTSGTYEQYF.

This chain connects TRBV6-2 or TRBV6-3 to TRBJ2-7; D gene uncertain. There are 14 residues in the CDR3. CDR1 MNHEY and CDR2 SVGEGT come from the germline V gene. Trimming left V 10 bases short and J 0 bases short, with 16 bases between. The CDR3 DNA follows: TGTGCCATACAACGTTATCTCGACTCCTACGAGCAGTACTTC. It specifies CAIQRYLDSYEQYF.

The CDR3 loop is CSAEREFRETQYF. The CDR3 coding sequence is TGCAGTGCAGAGCGGGAGTTCAGAGAGACCCAGTACTTC. The V gene is TRBV20-1, the J gene TRBJ2-5, with TRBD2 identical over 8 bases. This CDR3 is 13 amino acids long. The germline V gene encodes CDR1 DFQATT and CDR2 SNEGSKA (reference sequence). Unmatched junction bases numbered 7, after V lost 6 bases and J lost 4 bases.

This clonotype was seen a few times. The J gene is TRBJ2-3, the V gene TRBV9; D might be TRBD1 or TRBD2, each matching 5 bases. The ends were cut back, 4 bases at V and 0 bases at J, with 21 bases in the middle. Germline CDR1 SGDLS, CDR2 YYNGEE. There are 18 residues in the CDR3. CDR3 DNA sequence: TGTGCCAGCAGCTTCAACCCCGCCGGGACGTATAGCACAGATACGCAGTATTTT. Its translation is CASSFNPAGTYSTDTQYF.

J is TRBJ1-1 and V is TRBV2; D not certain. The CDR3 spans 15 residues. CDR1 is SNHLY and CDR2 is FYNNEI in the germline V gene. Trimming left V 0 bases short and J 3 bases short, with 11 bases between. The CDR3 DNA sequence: TGTGCCAGCAGTGAAGCGGGGATGTCGGACACTGAAGCTTTCTTT. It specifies CASSEAGMSDTEAFF.

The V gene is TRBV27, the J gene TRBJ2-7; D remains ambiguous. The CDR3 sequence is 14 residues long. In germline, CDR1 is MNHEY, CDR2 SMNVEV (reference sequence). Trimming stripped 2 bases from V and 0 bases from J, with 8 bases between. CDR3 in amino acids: CASSLSRSSYEQYF. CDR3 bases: TGTGCCAGCAGTTTAAGTCGGAGCTCCTACGAGCAGTACTTC.

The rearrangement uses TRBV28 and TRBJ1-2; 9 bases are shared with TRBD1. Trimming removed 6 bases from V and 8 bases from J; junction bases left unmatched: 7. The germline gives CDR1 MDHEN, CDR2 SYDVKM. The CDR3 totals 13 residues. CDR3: CASRFRDRAGYTF. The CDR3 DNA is TGTGCCAGCAGGTTTAGGGACAGGGCCGGCTACACCTTC.

CDR3: CASSQSGLPPGEQYF. In DNA form, the CDR3 reads TGTGCCAGCAGCCAATCCGGGCTCCCCCCGGGCGAGCAGTACTTC. The rearrangement joins TRBV4-2 to TRBJ2-7; D call uncertain. Trimming removed 2 bases at V and 6 bases at J, with 17 bases between. The CDR3 covers 15 residues. Germline V gene sequence: CDR1 LGHNA, CDR2 YNFKEQ.

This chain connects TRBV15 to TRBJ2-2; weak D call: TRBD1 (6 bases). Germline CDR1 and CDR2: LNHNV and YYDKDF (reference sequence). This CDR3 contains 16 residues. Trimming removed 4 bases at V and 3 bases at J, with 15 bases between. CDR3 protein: CATSTLTGSDTGELFF. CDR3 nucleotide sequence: TGTGCCACCAGCACCTTAACAGGGTCGGACACCGGGGAGCTGTTTTTT.

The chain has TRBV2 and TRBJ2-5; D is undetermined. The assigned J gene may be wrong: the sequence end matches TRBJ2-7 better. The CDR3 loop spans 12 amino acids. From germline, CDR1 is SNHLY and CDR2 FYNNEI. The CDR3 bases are TGTGCCAGCATAGGCCACTCCTACGAGCAGTACTTC. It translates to CASIGHSYEQYF.

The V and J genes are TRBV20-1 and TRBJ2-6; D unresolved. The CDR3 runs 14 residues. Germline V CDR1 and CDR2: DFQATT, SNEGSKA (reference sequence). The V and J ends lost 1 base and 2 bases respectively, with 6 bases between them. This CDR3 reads CSARGVTGANVLTF. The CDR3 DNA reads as TGCAGTGCTAGAGGGGTAACTGGGGCCAACGTCCTGACTTTC.

CDR3: CSAGTGSEETQYF. DNA of the CDR3: TGCAGCGCCGGGACAGGGAGCGAAGAGACCCAGTACTTC. The chain links TRBV29-1 to TRBJ2-1; 9 bases are shared with TRBD1. TRBJ2-5 matches the DNA end more closely, so the J call is doubtful. Germline lookup yields CDR1 SQVTM and CDR2 ANQGSEA. The CDR3 totals 13 residues.

CDR3 residues: CASSQLPDTDTQYF. As DNA, the CDR3 is TGTGCCAGCAGCCAACTCCCGGACACAGATACGCAGTATTTT. The rearrangement joins TRBV5-5 to TRBJ2-3; D not certain. With 4 bases removed from V and 2 bases from J, the gap between germline ends came to 11 bases. Germline values: CDR1 SGHKS, CDR2 YYEKEE (reference sequence). The length of the CDR3 is 14 residues.

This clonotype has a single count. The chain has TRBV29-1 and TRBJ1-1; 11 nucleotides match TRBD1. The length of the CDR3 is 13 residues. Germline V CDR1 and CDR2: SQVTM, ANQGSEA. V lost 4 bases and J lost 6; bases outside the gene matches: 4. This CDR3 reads CSVGVGQGAEAFF. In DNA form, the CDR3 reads TGCAGCGTTGGGGTGGGACAGGGGGCTGAAGCTTTCTTT.

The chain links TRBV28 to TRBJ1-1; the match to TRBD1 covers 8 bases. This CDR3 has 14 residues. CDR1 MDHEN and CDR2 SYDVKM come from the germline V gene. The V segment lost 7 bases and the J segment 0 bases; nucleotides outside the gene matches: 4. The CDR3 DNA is TGTGCCAGCACCGAACAGGGGGTGAACACTGAAGCTTTCTTT. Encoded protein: CASTEQGVNTEAFF.

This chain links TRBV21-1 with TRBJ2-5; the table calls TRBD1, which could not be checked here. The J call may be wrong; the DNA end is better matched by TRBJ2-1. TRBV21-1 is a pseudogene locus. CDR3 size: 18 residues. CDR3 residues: CASSKPGQGLILGNEQFF. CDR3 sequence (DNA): TGTGCCAGCAGCAAACCGGGACAGGGGCTAATTCTTGGCAATGAGCAGTTCTTC.